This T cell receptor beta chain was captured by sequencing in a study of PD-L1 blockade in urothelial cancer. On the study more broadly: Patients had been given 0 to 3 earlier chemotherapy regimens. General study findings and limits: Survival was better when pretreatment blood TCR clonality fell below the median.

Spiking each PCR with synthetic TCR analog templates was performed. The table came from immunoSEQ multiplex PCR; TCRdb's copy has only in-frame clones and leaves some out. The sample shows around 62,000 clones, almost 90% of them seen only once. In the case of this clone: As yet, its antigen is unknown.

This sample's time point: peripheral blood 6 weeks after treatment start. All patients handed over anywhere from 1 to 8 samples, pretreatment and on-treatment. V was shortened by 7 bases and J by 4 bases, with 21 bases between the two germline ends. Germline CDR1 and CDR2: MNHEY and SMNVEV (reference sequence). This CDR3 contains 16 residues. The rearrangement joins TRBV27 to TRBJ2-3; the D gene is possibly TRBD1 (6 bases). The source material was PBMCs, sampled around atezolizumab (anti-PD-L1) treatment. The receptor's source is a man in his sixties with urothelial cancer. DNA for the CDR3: TGTGCCAGCAAACAGGGTCCGGCCCCACGGGCAGATACGCAGTATTTT. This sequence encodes CASKQGPAPRADTQYF.